In its sample, the clone carrying this T cell receptor beta chain was seen a few times. The V end was cut by 7 bases, the J end by 1 base, with 18 bases between. CDR1 and CDR2 from the germline V gene are LNHDA and SQIVND (reference sequence). CDR3 size: 16 residues. Checkpoint therapy with ipilimumab 1 mg/kg began 14 to 28 days after transplant. The data stem from a study of ipilimumab plus nivolumab after autologous stem cell transplantation. Study-wide context: Median doses per patient: roughly five ipilimumab, roughly 8 nivolumab.

Here immunoSEQ multiplex PCR was the method, and the copy in TCRdb shows in-frame clones only, minus some. The repertoire includes some 17,000 clones, approximately 80% of them detected once, and roughly 10% sits in the top ten. The clonotype originates from a male donor with diffuse large B-cell lymphoma. This chain uses TRBV19 with TRBJ2-3; D tentatively reads TRBD1 or TRBD2 (5 bases each). Here the sequenced sample was PBMCs, taken in a trial of ipilimumab plus nivolumab as post-transplant consolidation. CDR3 region: CASKRGSVWGTDTQYF. The CDR3 DNA is TGTGCCAGTAAGAGGGGTAGCGTCTGGGGCACAGATACGCAGTATTTT.